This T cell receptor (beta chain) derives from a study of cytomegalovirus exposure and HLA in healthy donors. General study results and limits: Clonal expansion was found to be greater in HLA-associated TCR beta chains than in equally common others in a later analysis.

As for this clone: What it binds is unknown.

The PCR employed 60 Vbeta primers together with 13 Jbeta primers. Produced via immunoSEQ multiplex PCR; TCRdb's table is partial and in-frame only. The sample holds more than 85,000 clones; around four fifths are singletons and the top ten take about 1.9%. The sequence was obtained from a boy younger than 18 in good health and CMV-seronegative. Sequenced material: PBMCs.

The CDR3 DNA follows: TGTGCCAGCAGCCCATGGAGCATAAGGGAGACCCAGTACTTC. Protein: CASSPWSIRETQYF. The genes are TRBV5-6 and TRBJ2-5; unclear D gene. CDR1 and CDR2 (germline): SGHDT, YYEEEE. The CDR3 covers 14 residues. V shed 4 bases and J shed 5 bases, with 15 bases lying between them.